This TCR beta chain was observed in a study of CD8 T cells in ankylosing spondylitis. Regarding the study as a whole: Clones linked to disease, bearing a CD8+ phenotype, were relatively rare in peripheral blood. A subset of motif variants has previously been described in the synovial fluid and blood of reactive arthritis. What appeared characteristic of ankylosing spondylitis blood was a TCR beta motif of eight or nine highly homologous variants.

Libraries of TCR beta came from quantitative 5'-RACE with molecular barcodes. One entry per CDR3 protein, called by TCRdb with MiXCR from the 5' RACE reads. The data hold 150,000 to 200,000 distinct CDR3 sequences, with roughly 12% observed a single time. The CDR3 totals 15 residues. The V end was cut by 4 bases, the J end by 4 bases, with 15 bases between. CDR1 and CDR2 (germline): MGHRA, YSYEKL. In this sample, this clonotype turned up many times. Antigen specificity is unknown. Source material: blood, either unsorted or a sorted T cell fraction (not recorded which). The source of this sequence is a male donor with ankylosing spondylitis or in good health (not recorded which). The genes are TRBV4-1 and TRBJ2-3, with a weak D call TRBD2 (5 bases). CDR3 bases: TGCGCCAGCAGCCCGAGGGCGGGCGGGTCAGATACGCAGTATTTT. Translated: CASSPRAGGSDTQYF.